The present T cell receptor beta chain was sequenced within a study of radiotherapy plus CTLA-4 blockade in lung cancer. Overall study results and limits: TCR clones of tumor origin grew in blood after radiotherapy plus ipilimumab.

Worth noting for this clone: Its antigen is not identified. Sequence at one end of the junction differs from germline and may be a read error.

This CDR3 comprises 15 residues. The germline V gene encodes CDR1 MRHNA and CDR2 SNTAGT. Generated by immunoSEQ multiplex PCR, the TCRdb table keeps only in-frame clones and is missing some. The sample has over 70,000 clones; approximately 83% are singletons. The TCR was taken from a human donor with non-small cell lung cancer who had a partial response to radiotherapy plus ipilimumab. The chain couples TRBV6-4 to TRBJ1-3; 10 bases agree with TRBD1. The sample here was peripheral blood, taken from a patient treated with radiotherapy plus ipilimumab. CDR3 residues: CASCEDRGHGNTIYF. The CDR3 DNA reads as TGTGCCAGCTGTGAAGACAGGGGGCATGGAAACACCATATATTTT.